This is a list of T cell receptor beta chains from one sample in a study of cytomegalovirus exposure and HLA in healthy donors. Repertoires were generated with immunoSEQ multiplex PCR, while TCRdb's copy carries only in-frame clones and drops some. The repertoire holds 140,000 or so clones, with roughly 80% as singletons. Sequencing was carried out using PBMCs. The receptors were sampled from a woman aged 30 to 39 in good health and CMV-seronegative. Both conserved end residues are part of each CDR3. The order of the fields is V gene, J gene, clone size, D gene, CDR3 DNA, CDR3 protein. A D gene is named only where the DNA matches it firmly. Size is omitted from some rows. Given values are once, few, many or a class for expanded clones.

TRBV19	TRBJ2-3	-	TRBD2	TGTGCCAGTAAAGAAGCGGGGGGGGCAGATACGCAGTATTTT	CASKEAGGADTQYF
TRBV5-1	TRBJ1-2	few	-	TGCGCCAGCAGCTTGGGGGAGGGGTGGAGTGGCTACACCTTC	CASSLGEGWSGYTF
TRBV6-1	TRBJ2-1	-	TRBD2	TGTGCCAGCGCGCTAGCGGGCGACTCCTACAATGAGCAGTTCTTC	CASALAGDSYNEQFF
TRBV29-1	TRBJ1-1	-	-	TGCAGCGTTGAAACGGGGGGGAACACTGAAGCTTTCTTT	CSVETGGNTEAFF
TRBV9	TRBJ2-1	-	TRBD2	TGTGCCAGCAGCGTAGACCTAGCGGGTTTCGATGAGCAGTTCTTC	CASSVDLAGFDEQFF
TRBV10-2	TRBJ1-1	-	TRBD1	TGCGCCAGCAGTGAAGGACAGGGGGGTGCCACTGAAGCTTTCTTT	CASSEGQGGATEAFF
TRBV9	TRBJ2-1	few	-	TGTGCCAGCAGCGTGGGTCTCAGGGCGGGGAATGAGCAGTTCTTC	CASSVGLRAGNEQFF
TRBV18	TRBJ2-1	-	-	TGTGCCAGCTCACCCCGCGTTAATGAGCAGTTCTTC	CASSPRVNEQFF
TRBV7-2	TRBJ2-7	-	TRBD2	TGTGCCAGCAGCCCCGGGACTAGCGGGCTTTACGAGCAGTACTTC	CASSPGTSGLYEQYF
TRBV6-6	TRBJ2-3	-	TRBD2	TGTGCCAGCAGAGTAGCGGGCCGCACAGATACGCAGTATTTT	CASRVAGRTDTQYF
TRBV9	TRBJ2-7	once	TRBD1	TGTGCCAGCAGCGTAGTGGGACAGGGGGGCGAGCAGTACTTC	CASSVVGQGGEQYF
TRBV11-2	TRBJ2-1	-	-	TGTGCCAGCAGCTTAGCAGGAGGGGCCTCCTACAATGAGCAGTTCTTC	CASSLAGGASYNEQFF
TRBV7-2	TRBJ1-2	-	-	TGTGCCAGCAGCGTAGGGCAGACTCTTGGCTACACCTTC	CASSVGQTLGYTF
TRBV27	TRBJ2-7	-	-	TGTGCCAGCAGTCAAAGCCAGGGTTACGAGCAGTACTTC	CASSQSQGYEQYF
TRBV7-9	TRBJ2-3	-	-	TGTGCCAGCAGCAACAGACGTGGCACAGATACGCAGTATTTT	CASSNRRGTDTQYF
TRBV29-1	TRBJ1-1	few	-	TGCAGCGTTGAAAAGGGCGGGAGCACTGAAGCTTTCTTT	CSVEKGGSTEAFF
TRBV11-2	TRBJ2-5	-	TRBD2	TGTGCCAGCAGCTTAGATTCGACTAGCGGACAGACCCAGTACTTC	CASSLDSTSGQTQYF
TRBV28	TRBJ1-1	-	-	TGTGCCAGCAGGACGGGACATTGGAACACTGAAGCTTTCTTT	CASRTGHWNTEAFF
TRBV5-1	TRBJ2-7	-	TRBD2	TGCGCCAGCAGCGACGGGACTAGCGGGAGAGACGAGCAGTACTTC	CASSDGTSGRDEQYF
TRBV19	TRBJ1-5	-	TRBD1	TGTGCCAGCCGAGGACAGGGACGACAGCCCCAGCATTTT	CASRGQGRQPQHF